This TCR beta chain derives from a study of monozygotic twins with inflammatory bowel disease. CDR3 length equals 14 residues. The V gene's germline CDR1 is LGHNA and CDR2 YNFKEQ. Following a re-call of the 5' RACE reads, TCRdb has one entry per CDR3 protein and lacks DNA. The sample has about 210,000 distinct CDR3 sequences, and its top ten clones hold about 8%. The TCR was taken from a human donor with ulcerative colitis or Crohn's disease, or a healthy co-twin of an affected twin (not recorded which). This chain connects TRBV4-2 to TRBJ1-6; there is no DNA to check the TCRdb D call of TRBD1. The sample taken for sequencing was blood. The CDR3 sequence is CASSQGTPVVPLHF.